This entry lists 5 T cell receptor beta chains sequenced from one sample in a study of blood T cell repertoires in COVID-19. The data were produced by immunoSEQ multiplex PCR, yet TCRdb's version contains in-frame clones alone and is incomplete. This sample has 85,000 to 130,000 clones; 75% to 90% occur once, and the top ten carry about 16%. Sequencing was performed on peripheral blood. The source is a man aged 45-60 years with acute or convalescent COVID-19.

The chain has TRBV6-2 or TRBV6-3 and TRBJ2-7; possibly TRBD2 for D (5 bases). V was pared by 5 bases and J by 4 bases, with 9 bases between. Germline V lookup: CDR1 MNHEY, CDR2 SVGEGT. The CDR3 consists of 12 residues. CDR3 residues: CASSPGVYEQYF. The CDR3 nucleotides are TGTGCCAGCAGTCCCGGGGTTTACGAGCAGTACTTC.

This sequence joins TRBV28 and TRBJ2-2, with a tentative D call TRBD2 (5 bases). The CDR3 length is 14 residues. Germline V gene data show CDR1 as MDHEN and CDR2 as SYDVKM. V lost 4 bases and J lost 5, with 11 bases in between. The CDR3 region has the DNA TGTGCCAGCAGTTCGGACTGGGCGACCGGGGAGCTGTTTTTT. Translated: CASSSDWATGELFF.

CDR3 residues: CASSPGQHTEAFF. The DNA of the CDR3 is TGTGCCAGCAGTCCGGGACAGCACACTGAAGCTTTCTTT. The rearrangement links TRBV6-5 to TRBJ1-1; 7 nucleotides agree with TRBD1. This CDR3 is 13 amino acids long. Germline V CDR1 and CDR2: MNHEY, SVGAGI. V lost 5 bases, J lost 3 bases, and 3 bases stayed unmatched.

The rearrangement joins TRBV11-3 to TRBJ1-3; tentative D call: TRBD1 (6 bases). Trimming left V 5 bases short and J 0 bases short, with 14 bases between. This CDR3 has 16 amino acids. Per germline, CDR1 SGHNT and CDR2 YENEEA. This CDR3 is CASSDYRAPSGNTIYF. The DNA of the CDR3 is TGTGCCAGCAGCGATTACAGGGCCCCCTCTGGAAACACCATATATTTT.

This chain links TRBV2 with TRBJ1-5; TRBD1 agrees at 9 bases. Per germline, CDR1 SNHLY and CDR2 FYNNEI. The V and J ends lost 5 bases and 4 bases, in that order; junction bases with no gene match: 3. CDR3 length: 14 residues. CDR3 residues: CASSLGQGNQPQHF. The CDR3 nucleotides read TGTGCCAGCAGTTTGGGACAGGGTAATCAGCCCCAGCATTTT.